These 22 T cell receptor beta chains share one sample of origin, sequenced in a study of shared clonotypes between healthy human individuals. Clones were read by immunoSEQ multiplex PCR, and TCRdb kept only the in-frame ones, dropping some. The profile shows roughly 1,500,000 clones, around 98% of them singletons. The sample was naive CD4+ T cells sorted from blood. The subset is: CD45RA+ positively selected. These receptor sequences come from a man aged 30 to 39 in good health.

The V call is TRBV19, the J call TRBJ2-7; TRBD2 is a possible D gene (6 bases). CDR1 is LNHDA and CDR2 is SQIVND in the germline V gene (reference sequence). The CDR3 totals 14 residues. V was cut by 5 bases and J by 5 bases, with 16 bases left in between. Written as DNA, the CDR3 is TGTGCCAGTAGTCAATCCGGGACTTCGAACGAGCAGTACTTC. Its protein is CASSQSGTSNEQYF.

This chain joins TRBV19 and TRBJ2-6, with 9 bases identical to TRBD1. Germline V gene sequence: CDR1 LNHDA, CDR2 SQIVND (reference sequence). The CDR3 length is 18 residues. V shed 4 bases, J shed 0 bases, and the junction held 7 bases outside the gene matches. Written as DNA, the CDR3 is TGTGCCAGTAGTAAAGGGGACAGGGATGACTCTGGGGCCAACGTCCTGACTTTC. Translation: CASSKGDRDDSGANVLTF.

The CDR3 here is CASSGSGHYGYTF. For the CDR3, the DNA is TGTGCCAGCAGCGGCAGTGGACACTATGGCTACACCTTC. The chain has TRBV7-9 and TRBJ1-2; D gene unclear. The ends were cut back, 5 bases at V and 3 bases at J, with 10 bases in the middle. Germline CDR1 and CDR2: SEHNR and FQNEAQ (reference sequence). This CDR3 spans 13 amino acids.

The chain combines TRBV29-1 with TRBJ1-5, with no clear D. CDR1 SQVTM and CDR2 ANQGSEA come from the germline V gene. Deletions cut 3 bases from V and 0 bases from J, with 18 bases between. The CDR3 runs 17 residues. The CDR3: CSVDIPEARNSNQPQHF. The CDR3 DNA follows: TGCAGCGTTGATATACCTGAGGCCAGGAATAGCAATCAGCCCCAGCATTTT.

The V and J genes are TRBV9 and TRBJ2-3, with a weak D call TRBD2 (5 bases). Looked up from germline, CDR1 is SGDLS and CDR2 is YYNGEE. The length of the CDR3 is 16 residues. V was trimmed by 3 bases and J by 0 bases, leaving 14 bases between them. The CDR3 protein is CASSERARLSTDTQYF. The CDR3 DNA reads as TGTGCCAGCAGCGAGAGGGCCCGCTTAAGCACAGATACGCAGTATTTT.

This sequence joins TRBV5-5 and TRBJ1-1, with D perhaps TRBD1 (5 bases). V lost 6 bases to trimming and J lost 1 base, with 13 bases between them. Germline values: CDR1 SGHKS, CDR2 YYEKEE (reference sequence). The CDR3 is 14 amino acids. The CDR3 sequence is CASNNRGPNTEAFF. CDR3 DNA: TGTGCCAGCAACAACCGGGGCCCGAACACTGAAGCTTTCTTT.

J is TRBJ2-7 and V is TRBV2; D might be TRBD1 or TRBD2, each matching 5 bases. The CDR3 totals 16 residues. Germline lookup yields CDR1 SNHLY and CDR2 FYNNEI. V lost 4 bases and J lost 4, with 20 bases in between. The CDR3 DNA reads TGTGCCAGCAGTGCCCTTTTGGGGGAGTTGCGATACGAGCAGTACTTC. It is translated as CASSALLGELRYEQYF.

The DNA of the CDR3 is TGTGCCAGCAGACAAACTAGCGTCTCCTACAATGAGCAGTTCTTC. It yields the protein CASRQTSVSYNEQFF. The chain carries TRBV6-5 and TRBJ2-1; 7 nucleotides align to TRBD2. This CDR3 contains 15 residues. The V gene end was trimmed by 6 bases and the J gene end by 0 bases; junction bases not matched to a gene: 5. CDR1 is MNHEY and CDR2 is SVGAGI in the germline V gene.

The V and J genes are TRBV28 and TRBJ1-2, with D uncertain. In germline, CDR1 is MDHEN, CDR2 SYDVKM. Trimming took 3 bases from V and 8 from J, leaving 10 bases between them. The CDR3 is 12 residues long. Here the CDR3 DNA reads TGTGCCAGCAGTTTCTCGGTTTACGGCTACACCTTC. Its protein product is CASSFSVYGYTF.

DNA of the CDR3: TGTGCCAGCTCACCAACCGGGGGGACCTACGAGCAGTACTTC. Protein sequence: CASSPTGGTYEQYF. This chain uses TRBV18 with TRBJ2-5; 7 bases match TRBD2. The better agreement between TRBJ2-7 and the DNA end casts doubt on the J call. The CDR3 consists of 14 residues. CDR1 KGHSH and CDR2 LQKENI come from the germline V gene.

The chain has TRBV5-1 and TRBJ2-1, with 8 positions matching TRBD1. V shed 4 bases and J 12 bases; nucleotides not matched to a gene: 9. The germline V gene encodes CDR1 SGHRS and CDR2 YFSETQ. This CDR3 contains 13 residues. The CDR3 spells CASSVTTGTGQFF. The CDR3 DNA sequence: TGCGCCAGCAGCGTCACGACCGGGACAGGGCAGTTCTTC. The full variable domain, with the rest looked up from reference TRBV5-1 and TRBJ2-1, is KAGVTQTPRYLIKTRGQQVTLSCSPISGHRSVSWYQQTPGQGLQFLFEYFSETQRNKGNFPGRFSGRQFSNSRSEMNVSTLELGDSALYLCASSVTTGTGQFFGPGTRLTVL.

This rearrangement joins TRBV28 to TRBJ2-7, with TRBD1 matching 10 bases. From germline, CDR1 is MDHEN and CDR2 SYDVKM. With 3 bases clipped from V and 6 bases from J, the junction kept 5 bases outside the gene matches. This CDR3 region has 14 residues. The CDR3 bases are TGTGCCAGCAGTTTGCCGGGACAGGGGAGCGAGCAGTACTTC. It yields the protein CASSLPGQGSEQYF.

This sequence joins TRBV7-9 and TRBJ1-2; possibly TRBD1 for D (5 bases). The V and J ends lost 5 bases and 0 bases respectively, with 16 bases between them. This CDR3 is built from 16 residues. Germline CDR1 and CDR2: SEHNR and FQNEAQ (reference sequence). The CDR3 spells CASSPGATVANYGYTF. CDR3 bases: TGTGCCAGCAGCCCCGGGGCGACAGTTGCTAACTATGGCTACACCTTC.

This clone was picked up one time. V is TRBV27 and J is TRBJ2-3; D not resolved. The CDR3 runs to 13 residues. Germline V gene data show CDR1 as MNHEY and CDR2 as SMNVEV (reference sequence). V was trimmed by 3 bases and J by 4 bases, leaving 8 bases between them. The CDR3 is CASSFLRSDTQYF. The CDR3 bases are TGTGCCAGCAGTTTCCTTCGATCAGATACGCAGTATTTT.

The chain uses TRBV5-1 and TRBJ2-1; the D is unclear. Trimming took off 0 bases at V and 5 bases at J, with 15 bases between the two ends. The CDR3 contains 16 residues. Germline CDR1 reads SGHRS; CDR2 reads YFSETQ. The CDR3 sequence is CASSLVPGNSHNEQFF. The CDR3 DNA reads TGCGCCAGCAGCTTGGTGCCTGGAAATAGTCACAATGAGCAGTTCTTC. The whole variable domain, filled in from reference TRBV5-1 and TRBJ2-1, reads KAGVTQTPRYLIKTRGQQVTLSCSPISGHRSVSWYQQTPGQGLQFLFEYFSETQRNKGNFPGRFSGRQFSNSRSEMNVSTLELGDSALYLCASSLVPGNSHNEQFFGPGTRLTVL.

This clone was observed a handful of times. Other DNA sequences from this sample encode an identical CDR3 as well. The chain recombines TRBV5-1 with TRBJ2-3; D unresolved. V was shortened by 0 bases and J by 6 bases, with 2 bases between the two germline ends. There are 11 residues in the CDR3. Germline V gene lookup returns CDR1 SGHRS and CDR2 YFSETQ. CDR3 amino acids: CASSLEDTQYF. CDR3 sequence (DNA): TGCGCCAGCAGCTTGGAGGATACGCAGTATTTT.

The V and J genes are TRBV18 and TRBJ1-5; 7 positions agree with TRBD1. Trimming at V came to 2 bases and at J to 7 bases, leaving 5 bases not matched to a gene. The length of the CDR3 is 14 residues. CDR1 and CDR2 (germline): KGHSH, LQKENI. As DNA, the CDR3 is TGTGCCAGCTCACCAGAGACAGGGAAGCAGCCCCAGCATTTT. It specifies CASSPETGKQPQHF.

With regard to this clone: Other DNA sequences in this sample translate to the same CDR3. The V call is TRBV7-9, the J call TRBJ2-7; perhaps TRBD1 as D (5 bases). V dropped 0 bases and J dropped 6 bases, with 6 bases sitting between them. CDR3 length: 12 residues. The V gene's germline CDR1 is SEHNR and CDR2 FQNEAQ (reference sequence). The CDR3, as DNA: TGTGCCAGCAGCTTAGCAGGGGTCGAGCAGTACTTC. Translated: CASSLAGVEQYF.

The chain couples TRBV5-1 to TRBJ2-1; 9 nucleotides line up with TRBD1. CDR1 and CDR2 (germline): SGHRS, YFSETQ. CDR3 length equals 16 residues. V trimming: 0 bases; J trimming: 6 bases; junction bases outside the gene matches: 7. DNA for the CDR3: TGCGCCAGCAGCTTGGCCACAGGGGGCGGGTTCAATGAGCAGTTCTTC. It codes for CASSLATGGGFNEQFF.

The rearrangement links TRBV19 to TRBJ2-5; D is perhaps TRBD1 or TRBD2 (5 bases each). The V gene lost 3 bases and the J gene lost 0 bases, with 17 bases spanning the gap. The CDR3 consists of 17 residues. Germline V gene sequence: CDR1 LNHDA, CDR2 SQIVND (reference sequence). The CDR3 protein is CASSMRSGEGHQETQYF. In nucleotides, the CDR3 is TGTGCCAGTAGTATGAGATCTGGAGAGGGACACCAAGAGACCCAGTACTTC.

The chain couples TRBV18 to TRBJ2-1; 7 bases line up with TRBD2. The CDR3 is 17 amino acids. V was pared by 3 bases and J by 2 bases, with 10 bases of the junction left unmatched. Germline assignment: CDR1 KGHSH and CDR2 LQKENI. The CDR3 protein is CASSPGPQAGTYNEQFF. In DNA form, the CDR3 reads TGTGCCAGCTCACCCGGTCCCCAAGCGGGAACCTACAATGAGCAGTTCTTC.

The chain carries TRBV27 and TRBJ2-7, with 11 bases fitting TRBD1. V shed 6 bases and J 3 bases; nucleotides not matched to a gene: 1. This CDR3 is built from 13 residues. In germline, CDR1 is MNHEY, CDR2 SMNVEV (reference sequence). Here the CDR3 DNA reads TGTGCCAGCAGGGGGACAGGGGGCTACGAGCAGTACTTC. Translation gives CASRGTGGYEQYF.